This TCR beta chain appears in the sequencing data of a study of T cell repertoires in cytomegalovirus infection. About the study: CMV epitopes that were recently identified and HLA-C-restricted were used alongside well-studied HLA-B-restricted ones. Regarding the study as a whole: Totalled public TCR beta family frequency picked out people who carried CMV plus the relevant HLA.

One entry per CDR3 protein, called by TCRdb with MiXCR from the reads. The sample has a few hundred thousand distinct CDR3 sequences; around two fifths are singletons. About this clonotype itself: As yet, its antigen is unknown.

The source material was cultured PBMCs, sampled from culture after CMV antigen stimulation. The source is a human donor in good health (CMV status not recorded). Some clones in this sample may be carry-over from other donors' samples.

CDR3 DNA: TGTGCCAGCAGTTACTCACGAGACACCGGGGAGCTGTTTTTT. As protein: CASSYSRDTGELFF. The V gene is TRBV6-6, the J gene TRBJ2-2; D unresolved. Germline CDR1 MNHNY, CDR2 SVGAGI (reference sequence). There are 14 residues in the CDR3. V was trimmed by 0 bases and J by 3 bases, leaving 5 bases between them.